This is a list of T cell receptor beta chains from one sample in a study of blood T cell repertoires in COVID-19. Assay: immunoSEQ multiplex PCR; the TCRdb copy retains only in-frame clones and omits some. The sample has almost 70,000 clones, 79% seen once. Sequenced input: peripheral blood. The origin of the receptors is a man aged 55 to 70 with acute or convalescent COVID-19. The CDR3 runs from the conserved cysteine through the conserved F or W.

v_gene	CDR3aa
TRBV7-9	CASSLTQGDNEQFF
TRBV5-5	CASSLAFSGSSYEQYF
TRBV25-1	CASSEDNTDTQYF
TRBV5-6	CASSSGQRYGYTF
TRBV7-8	CASSFGRGHQPQHF
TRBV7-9	CASSRPKDRQNYGYTF
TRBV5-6	CASSLRNRQGSSGNTIYF
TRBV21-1	CASSKAGQGESNQPQHF
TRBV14	CASSQVGGSLHNEQFF
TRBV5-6	CASSLRTGGFRQPQHF
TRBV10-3	CAISETGQANTEAFF
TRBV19	CASMGARNTGELFF
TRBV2	CASRAQGSTNEKLFF
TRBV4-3	CASSRKEDRGGYGYTF
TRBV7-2	CASSRFTGEETQYF
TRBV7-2	CASSLVQGKIGEQYF
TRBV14	CASSLSDYTQYF
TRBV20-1	CSASSGSEAFF
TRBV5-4	CASRTGTGGLRNLEAFF
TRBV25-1	CASGNHRGVGYTF
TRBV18	CASSPTGGNTEAFF
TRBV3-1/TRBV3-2	CASSPPGTDTQYF
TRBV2	CASRRILRGNEQFF
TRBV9	CASSVGLAGAYQETQYF
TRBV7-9	CASSPMTGLNEKLFF
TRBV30	CAWTVGNQPQHF
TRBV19	CASSIEQGKTVTQYF
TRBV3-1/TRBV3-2	CASSARGGGDYGYTF
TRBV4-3	CASSQDRQGAYEQYF
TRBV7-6	CASSLVAVPTDTQYF
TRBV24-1	CATSDPRGVTGELFF
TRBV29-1	CSVAPGTGNSIYF
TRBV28	CASSLSPGVTEAFF
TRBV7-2	CASSYDGQGISGYTF
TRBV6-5	CASSGGWADTEAFF
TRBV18	CASSPLGGGSGENGYTF
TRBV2	CASSSAGTERTGELFF
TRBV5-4	CASSTGTGSYEQYF
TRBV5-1	CASSLGDYSNEKLFF
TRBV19	CASAGLAGVSYNEQFF
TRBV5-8	CASSLALHLSNQPQHF
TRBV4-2	CASSQDLGAPNQPQHF
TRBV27	CASSFGGAGLDTEAFF
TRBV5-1	CASSKDRGNEKLFF